This is a list of T cell receptor beta chains from one sample in a study of T cells in pancreatic ductal adenocarcinoma. The method was immunoSEQ multiplex PCR; TCRdb's version includes in-frame clones alone and lacks a portion of them. The sample contains 100,000 or so clones, nearly 95% of which appear only once. The source material was PBMCs. The receptors were gathered from a human donor with pancreatic ductal adenocarcinoma. Each CDR3 is given with its conserved first and last residue. The D gene is left open where the match is weak. A row's size may be missing; if present it is once, few, many or a size class.

TRBV7-6,TRBD1,.,TRBJ2-7,TGTGCCAGCAGCCAAGGGACAGCAACCTACGAGCAGTACTTC,CASSQGTATYEQYF
TRBV11-2,.,.,TRBJ2-5,TGTGCCAGCAGCTTAGTCCTCGCTAGCGTGCAAGAGACCCAGTACTTC,CASSLVLASVQETQYF
TRBV2,.,.,TRBJ2-7,TGTGCCAGCAGTGTCCTCGGCGGCATGTTTGAGTACTTC,CASSVLGGMFEYF
TRBV30,.,.,TRBJ2-1,TGTGCCTGGAGTGGGGGGGTGGTACTAGCTAATGAGCAGTTCTTC,CAWSGGVVLANEQFF
TRBV5-1,.,.,TRBJ1-5,TGCGCCAGCAGTGCAGGGGAAGAGAATCAGCCCCAGCATTTT,CASSAGEENQPQHF
TRBV5-1,TRBD2,.,TRBJ2-1,TGCGCCAGCAGCTCAAGATTAGCGGGAGGGCCAGAGTTCTTC,CASSSRLAGGPEFF
TRBV19,.,.,TRBJ2-7,TGTGCCAGTAGCCAGGGTCCCTACGAGCAGTACTTC,CASSQGPYEQYF
TRBV5-5,TRBD1,once,TRBJ1-5,TGTGCCAGCAGCCCAGCTGGGACAGCCTATAGCAATCAGCCCCAGCATTTT,CASSPAGTAYSNQPQHF
TRBV11-1,.,.,TRBJ2-6,TGTGCCAGCAGCTTGGACTCGTCTGGGGCCAACGTCCTGACTTTC,CASSLDSSGANVLTF
TRBV5-8,.,once,TRBJ2-3,TGTGCCAGCAGCTATATAGATACGCAGTATTTT,CASSYIDTQYF
TRBV19,.,.,TRBJ2-7,TGTGCCAGTAACGGCAGGGAGGAAGGCGAGCAGTACTTC,CASNGREEGEQYF
TRBV13,TRBD2,.,TRBJ2-7,TGTGCCAGCAGCCGACTAGCGGGAGGGCCTTACGAGCAGTACTTC,CASSRLAGGPYEQYF
TRBV4-1,TRBD1,.,TRBJ1-5,TGCGCCAGCAGCCAAACAGGACAGGGGTGGACGCCCCAGCATTTT,CASSQTGQGWTPQHF
TRBV19,TRBD1,.,TRBJ2-3,TGTGCCAGTAGTCCGACAGGGGGACTCACAGATACGCAGTATTTT,CASSPTGGLTDTQYF
TRBV28,.,.,TRBJ2-7,TGTGCCAGCAGCCCCTCAGGCGGAGGCTCCTACGAGCAGTACTTC,CASSPSGGGSYEQYF
TRBV16,.,.,TRBJ1-4,TGTGCCAGCAGCCAATCGTGGTCAGATGAAAAACTGTTTTTT,CASSQSWSDEKLFF
TRBV5-4,TRBD2,.,TRBJ2-7,TGTGCCAGCAGCCTAGCGGGAGACGACGAGCAGTACTTC,CASSLAGDDEQYF
TRBV4-3,.,.,TRBJ2-1,TGCGCCAGCAGCCAAGAAACGTGGGCGGGATTGCAGTTCTTC,CASSQETWAGLQFF
TRBV13,TRBD2,.,TRBJ2-3,TGTGCCAGCAGCCGTCGACTAGCGGGAGGGCTTCGCACAGATACGCAGTATTTT,CASSRRLAGGLRTDTQYF